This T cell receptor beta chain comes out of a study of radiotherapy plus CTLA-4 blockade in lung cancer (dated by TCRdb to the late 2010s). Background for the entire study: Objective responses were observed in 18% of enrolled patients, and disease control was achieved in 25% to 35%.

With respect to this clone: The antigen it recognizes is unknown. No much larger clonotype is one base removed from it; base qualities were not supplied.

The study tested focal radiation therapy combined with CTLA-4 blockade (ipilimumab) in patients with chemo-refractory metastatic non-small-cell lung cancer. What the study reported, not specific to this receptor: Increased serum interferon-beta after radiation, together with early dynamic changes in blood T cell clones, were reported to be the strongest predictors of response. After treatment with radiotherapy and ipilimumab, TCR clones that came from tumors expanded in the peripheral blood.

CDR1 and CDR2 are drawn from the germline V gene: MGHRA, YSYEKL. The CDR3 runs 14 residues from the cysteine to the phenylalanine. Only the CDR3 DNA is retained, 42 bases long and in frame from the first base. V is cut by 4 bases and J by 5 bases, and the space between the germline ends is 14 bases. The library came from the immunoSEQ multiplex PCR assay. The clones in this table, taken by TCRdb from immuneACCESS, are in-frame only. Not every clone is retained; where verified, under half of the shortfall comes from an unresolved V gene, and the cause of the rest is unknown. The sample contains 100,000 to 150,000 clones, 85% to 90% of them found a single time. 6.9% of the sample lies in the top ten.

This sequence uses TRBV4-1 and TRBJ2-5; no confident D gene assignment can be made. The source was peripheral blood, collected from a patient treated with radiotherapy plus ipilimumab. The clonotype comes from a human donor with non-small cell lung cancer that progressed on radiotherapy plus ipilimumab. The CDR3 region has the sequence CASSRRLDAETQYF. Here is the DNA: TGCGCCAGCAGCCGGCGGCTTGATGCGGAGACCCAGTACTTC.